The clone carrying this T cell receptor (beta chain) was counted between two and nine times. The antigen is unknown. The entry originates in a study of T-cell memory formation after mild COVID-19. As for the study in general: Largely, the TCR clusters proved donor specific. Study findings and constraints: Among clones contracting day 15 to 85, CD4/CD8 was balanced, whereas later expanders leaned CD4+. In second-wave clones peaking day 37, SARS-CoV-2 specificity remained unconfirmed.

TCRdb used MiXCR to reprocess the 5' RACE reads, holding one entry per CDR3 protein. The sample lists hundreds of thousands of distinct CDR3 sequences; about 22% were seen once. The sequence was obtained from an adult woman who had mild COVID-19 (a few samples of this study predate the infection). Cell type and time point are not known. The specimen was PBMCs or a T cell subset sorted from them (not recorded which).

The CDR3 DNA is TGTGCCAGCAGTTTCGGACCTCGGGCTTTCTTT. It translates to CASSFGPRAFF. This chain connects TRBV27 to TRBJ1-1; D is unresolved. Trimming left V 3 bases short and J 11 bases short, with 10 bases between. In germline, CDR1 is MNHEY, CDR2 SMNVEV (reference sequence). This CDR3 is built from 11 residues.